This T cell receptor beta chain was captured by sequencing in a study of CD8 T cells in Susac syndrome. The overall study: Among the sequenced Susac syndrome patients, roughly 6 had active disease while 8 or 9 were in remission.

Comment on this clonotype: Its matching antigen is unknown.

The CDR3 runs to 13 residues. Trimming took off 7 bases at V and 3 bases at J, with 12 bases between the two ends. The V gene's germline CDR1 is SEHNR and CDR2 FQNEAQ (reference sequence). General study results and limits: The study identified about sixteen and five Susac-specific public clones in total CD8+ and CD8+ TEMRA repertoires. Clonal expansion of Susac CD8+ cells peaked in TEMRA cells, and it also peaked in active patients.

Random-hexamer reverse transcription was applied to roughly 0.5 to 1 ug RNA. TCRdb itself ran the immunoSEQ multiplex PCR reads through MiXCR, one entry per CDR3 protein. The table includes 130,000 or so distinct CDR3 sequences, just under 95% detected once. The sequence was collected from a human donor with Susac syndrome. This chain connects TRBV7-9 to TRBJ1-2; D gene unclear. The sequencing input was CD8+ T cells from PBMCs. CDR3 protein: CASNSRDYYGYTF. Written as DNA, the CDR3 is TGTGCCAGCAACTCTAGGGATTACTATGGCTACACCTTC. Combining the CDR3 with reference TRBV7-9 and TRBJ1-2 gives the whole variable domain DTGVSQNPRHKITKRGQNVTFRCDPISEHNRLYWYRQTLGQGPEFLTYFQNEAQLEKSRLLSDRFSAERPKGSFSTLEIQRTEQGDSAMYLCASNSRDYYGYTFGSGTRLTVV.